This T cell receptor beta chain came from a study of CD8 T cells in ankylosing spondylitis. One entry per CDR3 protein results from TCRdb running MiXCR on the 5' RACE reads. The sample has some 800,000 distinct CDR3 sequences, 10% to 15% seen once. The CDR3 consists of 15 residues. The V gene end was trimmed by 4 bases and the J gene end by 8 bases; junction bases not matched to a gene: 10. Germline-derived CDR1 and CDR2 are MGHRA and YSYEKL. Study findings and constraints: About 8 highly homologous variants made up a TCR beta motif, and this motif appeared characteristic of ankylosing spondylitis blood.

Concerning this clonotype: The antigen is not known.

This sequence originates from a male donor with ankylosing spondylitis. The sequencing sample was made of blood, either unsorted or a sorted T cell fraction (not recorded which). The chain couples TRBV4-1 to TRBJ1-4; 7 nucleotides line up with TRBD1. The CDR3 sequence: CASSRAWTGDEKLFF. Written as DNA, the CDR3 is TGCGCCAGCAGCCGCGCCTGGACAGGAGACGAAAAACTGTTTTTT.